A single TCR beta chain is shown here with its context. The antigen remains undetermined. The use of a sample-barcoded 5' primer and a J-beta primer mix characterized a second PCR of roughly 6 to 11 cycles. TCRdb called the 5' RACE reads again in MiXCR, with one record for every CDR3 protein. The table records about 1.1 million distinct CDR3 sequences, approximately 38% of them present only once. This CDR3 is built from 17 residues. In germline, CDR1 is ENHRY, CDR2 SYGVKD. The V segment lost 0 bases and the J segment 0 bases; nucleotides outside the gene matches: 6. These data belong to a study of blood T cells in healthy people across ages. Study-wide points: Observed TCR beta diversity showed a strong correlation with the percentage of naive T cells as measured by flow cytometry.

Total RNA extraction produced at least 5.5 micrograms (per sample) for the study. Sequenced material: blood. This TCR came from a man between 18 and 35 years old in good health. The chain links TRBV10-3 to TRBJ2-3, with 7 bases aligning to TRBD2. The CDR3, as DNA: TGTGCCATCAGTGAGTCGAGAGCGGGGCCAAGCACAGATACGCAGTATTTT. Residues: CAISESRAGPSTDTQYF.